Listed below are T cell receptor beta chains from one sample, sequenced in a study of shared clonotypes between healthy human individuals. Using immunoSEQ multiplex PCR, the repertoire was profiled, and TCRdb retains in-frame clones only, with some absent. The sample gives 2 million to 2.5 million clones, over 90% of which show up once; about 0.41% is in the top ten. Sequencing used naive CD4+ T cells from PBMCs. Receptors were obtained from a man younger than 35 in good health. Some clones in this sample may be carry-over from other donors' samples. Each CDR3 is given with its conserved first and last residue. D genes are given only for firm matches. Clone size is not always given. Where it is, it says once, few, many or a class for expanded clones.

v_gene: TRBV7-6; abundance: .; d_gene: .; j_gene: TRBJ2-2; CDR3nt: TGTGCCAGCAGCCCCTATGGGTTCGGGGAGCTGTTTTTT; CDR3aa: CASSPYGFGELFF
v_gene: TRBV30; abundance: once; d_gene: .; j_gene: TRBJ2-2; CDR3nt: TGTGCCTGGAGTCGGACAGTCGGGGAGCTGTTTTTT; CDR3aa: CAWSRTVGELFF
v_gene: TRBV29-1; abundance: .; d_gene: TRBD1; j_gene: TRBJ1-1; CDR3nt: TGCAGCGTGAAACAGGGGGCGGGCACTGAAGCTTTCTTT; CDR3aa: CSVKQGAGTEAFF
v_gene: TRBV7-9; abundance: .; d_gene: TRBD1; j_gene: TRBJ2-2; CDR3nt: TGTGCCAGCAGCTTTCGTCAGGGGGTCGGGGAGCTGTTTTTT; CDR3aa: CASSFRQGVGELFF
v_gene: TRBV30; abundance: .; d_gene: .; j_gene: TRBJ1-6; CDR3nt: TGTGCCTGGAGTGCAGAGGCTGATTCACCCCTCCACTTT; CDR3aa: CAWSAEADSPLHF
v_gene: TRBV7-8; abundance: .; d_gene: .; j_gene: TRBJ1-1; CDR3nt: TGTGCCAGCAGCTTAGCCCCGGCGGGAATTGGCACTGAAGCTTTCTTT; CDR3aa: CASSLAPAGIGTEAFF
v_gene: TRBV28; abundance: .; d_gene: .; j_gene: TRBJ2-1; CDR3nt: TGTGCCAGCAGTTCCCCGAACGGGGGCGGTGAGCAGTTCTTC; CDR3aa: CASSSPNGGGEQFF
v_gene: TRBV7-9; abundance: .; d_gene: TRBD1; j_gene: TRBJ1-2; CDR3nt: TGTGCCAGCAGCATCGGGACAGGGCGGGGGTCTGGCTACACCTTC; CDR3aa: CASSIGTGRGSGYTF
v_gene: TRBV5-1; abundance: .; d_gene: TRBD1; j_gene: TRBJ1-4; CDR3nt: TGCGCCAGCAGCTTGAAGGGGGCGAGGGGTGAAAAACTGTTTTTT; CDR3aa: CASSLKGARGEKLFF
v_gene: TRBV9; abundance: once; d_gene: .; j_gene: TRBJ2-3; CDR3nt: TGTGCCAGCAGCGTAGGATCGGTCACAGATACGCAGTATTTT; CDR3aa: CASSVGSVTDTQYF
v_gene: TRBV19; abundance: .; d_gene: .; j_gene: TRBJ2-1; CDR3nt: TGTGCCAGTAGTATAGCGGCAGGGGAGAGCAATGAGCAGTTCTTC; CDR3aa: CASSIAAGESNEQFF
v_gene: TRBV9; abundance: .; d_gene: TRBD1; j_gene: TRBJ1-1; CDR3nt: TGTGCCAGCAGCGTATTGGGACAGGACACTGAAGCTTTCTTT; CDR3aa: CASSVLGQDTEAFF
v_gene: TRBV10-3; abundance: .; d_gene: TRBD2; j_gene: TRBJ2-7; CDR3nt: TGTGCCATCAGTGTAGCGGGGGAGACATACGAGCAGTACTTC; CDR3aa: CAISVAGETYEQYF
v_gene: TRBV10-3; abundance: .; d_gene: TRBD1; j_gene: TRBJ1-3; CDR3nt: TGTGCCAACGGACAGGGAGGAAACACCATATATTTT; CDR3aa: CANGQGGNTIYF
v_gene: TRBV11-2; abundance: .; d_gene: TRBD1; j_gene: TRBJ2-6; CDR3nt: TGTGCCAGCAGCTCTCCCGGGACAGCTGGGGCCAACGTCCTGACTTTC; CDR3aa: CASSSPGTAGANVLTF
v_gene: TRBV18; abundance: .; d_gene: TRBD2; j_gene: TRBJ2-1; CDR3nt: TGTGCCAGCTCACCCCAGGGGCCTAGCGGGACGTTTCGCAATGAGCAGTTCTTC; CDR3aa: CASSPQGPSGTFRNEQFF
v_gene: TRBV20-1; abundance: .; d_gene: .; j_gene: TRBJ2-7; CDR3nt: TGCAGTGCTTCAACGTTATCCGAGCAGTACTTC; CDR3aa: CSASTLSEQYF
v_gene: TRBV30; abundance: .; d_gene: TRBD1; j_gene: TRBJ1-2; CDR3nt: TGTGCCTGGAGTGTACTCGAGACAGGGGTTTATTTCTCTAACTATGGCTACACCTTC; CDR3aa: CAWSVLETGVYFSNYGYTF
v_gene: TRBV28; abundance: .; d_gene: .; j_gene: TRBJ1-1; CDR3nt: TGTGCCAGCAGTTTAGAGGAGTTCACTGAAGCTTTCTTT; CDR3aa: CASSLEEFTEAFF
v_gene: TRBV30; abundance: .; d_gene: .; j_gene: TRBJ2-1; CDR3nt: TGTGCCTGGAGTGGGAACAATGAGCAGTTCTTC; CDR3aa: CAWSGNNEQFF